Each of the 19 T cell receptor beta chains below was sequenced from the same sample in a study of blood T cell repertoires in COVID-19. The repertoire was sequenced with immunoSEQ multiplex PCR; TCRdb's copy has only in-frame clones and lacks some. This sample has fewer than 450,000 clones, with roughly nine tenths found just once. Material: PBMCs or T cells enriched from blood (not recorded which). The receptors originated from a woman aged 30 to 39 who had recovered from COVID-19.

The rearrangement uses TRBV7-2 and TRBJ2-5, with 12 bases that match TRBD2. Per germline, CDR1 SGHTA and CDR2 FQGNSA. J was trimmed by 5 bases and V by 5 bases; bases with no gene match: 9. The CDR3 runs to 16 residues. The CDR3 DNA follows: TGTGCCAGCAGCGAGCAGCTAGCGGGGGGGCGTGAGACCCAGTACTTC. Protein sequence: CASSEQLAGGRETQYF.

The chain recombines TRBV19 with TRBJ1-2; 8 nucleotides line up with TRBD1. Per germline, CDR1 LNHDA and CDR2 SQIVND (reference sequence). V was pared by 4 bases and J by 3 bases, with 7 bases of the junction left unmatched. The CDR3 extends over 15 amino acids. Written as DNA, the CDR3 is TGTGCCAGTAGTACTGCCAGGGGGCACGACTATGGCTACACCTTC. Translation: CASSTARGHDYGYTF.

J is TRBJ2-7 and V is TRBV6-5; 7 bases are a match to TRBD2. With 7 bases clipped from V and 3 bases from J, the junction kept 12 bases outside the gene matches. Germline CDR1 reads MNHEY; CDR2 reads SVGAGI. The CDR3 consists of 15 residues. The CDR3 DNA is TGTGCCAGCACCATCTACAGGTCTAGCGGCTACGAGCAGTACTTC. It encodes CASTIYRSSGYEQYF.

V is TRBV28 and J is TRBJ2-5, with TRBD1 matching 12 bases. In germline, CDR1 is MDHEN, CDR2 SYDVKM. Trimming took 6 bases from V and 7 from J; bases not matched to a gene: 18. This CDR3 is 18 amino acids long. The CDR3 DNA follows: TGTGCCAGCAGCGGCACCGGGACAGGGGGCGACCAAGGGAGGACCCAGTACTTC. Its translation is CASSGTGTGGDQGRTQYF.

The rearrangement links TRBV9 to TRBJ1-6; no clear D gene. Germline-derived CDR1 and CDR2 are SGDLS and YYNGEE. V was trimmed by 0 bases and J by 7 bases, leaving 14 bases between them. The CDR3 contains 16 residues. CDR3 sequence reads: CASSVGAPKANSPLHF. As DNA, the CDR3 is TGTGCCAGCAGCGTAGGGGCGCCGAAAGCAAATTCACCCCTCCACTTT.

In this sample, this clone turned up once. The rearrangement links TRBV2 to TRBJ2-5; 8 bases match TRBD2. Trimming at V came to 6 bases and at J to 5 bases, leaving 14 bases not matched to a gene. CDR3 length equals 16 residues. Germline V gives CDR1 SNHLY, CDR2 FYNNEI. CDR3 sequence reads: CASRGERGGDQETQYF. The CDR3 DNA reads as TGTGCCAGCAGGGGTGAACGGGGGGGCGATCAGGAGACCCAGTACTTC.

The chain combines TRBV28 with TRBJ1-5; 9 bases are shared with TRBD1. The CDR3 spans 13 residues. Germline lookup yields CDR1 MDHEN and CDR2 SYDVKM. V was pared by 3 bases and J by 7 bases, with 1 base of the junction left unmatched. As DNA, the CDR3 is TGTGCCAGCAGTTTGGGACAGGGACAGCCCCAGCATTTT. It yields the protein CASSLGQGQPQHF.

This chain joins TRBV7-8 and TRBJ2-7, with 10 bases matching TRBD2. The CDR3 sequence is 16 residues long. Trimming cost V 4 bases and J 2 bases; bases outside gene matches: 8. Germline CDR1 reads SGHVS; CDR2 reads FQNEAQ. CDR3 in amino acids: CASSSKRGGLAYEQYF. The CDR3 DNA follows: TGTGCCAGCAGCTCTAAGCGGGGGGGGCTCGCCTACGAGCAGTACTTC.

The chain links TRBV29-1 to TRBJ1-1; 8 bases map to TRBD1. The germline V gene encodes CDR1 SQVTM and CDR2 ANQGSEA. With V trimmed by 7 bases and J by 0 bases, 4 bases remained unmatched. The CDR3 loop spans 13 amino acids. CDR3 coding DNA: TGCAGCGCCAGACAGGGGATGAACACTGAAGCTTTCTTT. Protein: CSARQGMNTEAFF.

This clone came up a few times. The chain uses TRBV3-1 (or the pseudogene TRBV3-2) and TRBJ1-1; 8 nucleotides match TRBD1. The CDR3 runs to 16 residues. Per the germline V gene, CDR1 is LGHDT and CDR2 is YNNKEL (reference sequence). The V gene end was trimmed by 1 base and the J gene end by 3 bases; junction bases not matched to a gene: 7. The CDR3 here is CASSQVPGGRYTEAFF. The CDR3 DNA reads TGTGCCAGCAGCCAAGTTCCAGGGGGCCGATACACTGAAGCTTTCTTT.

The CDR3 sequence is CASSLGRGAEAFF. DNA of the CDR3: TGTGCCAGCAGCTTAGGTCGGGGAGCTGAAGCTTTCTTT. The V call is TRBV11-2, the J call TRBJ1-1; D is ambiguous. V lost 1 base and J 6 bases, leaving 9 bases between the germline ends. Per the germline V gene, CDR1 is SGHAT and CDR2 is FQNNGV. The CDR3 loop spans 13 amino acids.

V is TRBV5-1 and J is TRBJ1-6; D perhaps matches TRBD1 (5 bases). There are 14 residues in the CDR3. Germline CDR1 and CDR2: SGHRS and YFSETQ. The V end was cut by 1 base, the J end by 9 bases, with 11 bases between. The CDR3 region is CASSLKGEGSPLHF. In DNA form, the CDR3 reads TGCGCCAGCAGCTTGAAAGGGGAGGGTTCACCCCTCCACTTT.

V gene TRBV7-9 combines with J gene TRBJ1-1; D is ambiguous. Looked up from germline, CDR1 is SEHNR and CDR2 is FQNEAQ (reference sequence). Deletions cut 5 bases from V and 5 bases from J, with 6 bases between. This CDR3 is 11 amino acids long. CDR3 nucleotides: TGTGCCAGCAGCGCAGGAACTGAAGCTTTCTTT. Residues: CASSAGTEAFF.

The chain joins TRBV7-9 to TRBJ2-1, with 7 positions matching TRBD1. Trimming at V came to 5 bases and at J to 3 bases, leaving 7 bases not matched to a gene. The CDR3 totals 15 residues. CDR1 and CDR2 (germline): SEHNR, FQNEAQ (reference sequence). CDR3 nucleotides: TGTGCCAGCAGCACTACAGACAGGGTCTACAATGAGCAGTTCTTC. This sequence encodes CASSTTDRVYNEQFF.

The rearrangement joins TRBV30 to TRBJ2-7; 7 nucleotides align to TRBD1. The germline V gene has CDR1 GTSNPN and CDR2 SVGIG (reference sequence). The length of the CDR3 is 11 residues. V gave up 8 bases and J gave up 5 bases; unmatched junction bases: 6. CDR3 nucleotides: TGTGCCGGCACCGACAGGGACGAGCAGTACTTC. It translates to CAGTDRDEQYF.

This clone was picked up a small number of times. The chain has TRBV28 and TRBJ2-7; TRBD1 matches 7 bases. The ends lost 2 bases at V and 6 bases at J; junction bases unmatched: 16. The CDR3 extends over 17 amino acids. Germline V gene sequence: CDR1 MDHEN, CDR2 SYDVKM. DNA of the CDR3: TGTGCCAGCAGTTTACTGCGGTGGAGACAGGGCGGGCGCGAGCAGTACTTC. This encodes CASSLLRWRQGGREQYF. Based on the CDR3 plus reference TRBV28 and TRBJ2-7, the full variable domain is DVKVTQSSRYLVKRTGEKVFLECVQDMDHENMFWYRQDPGLGLRLIYFSYDVKMKEKGDIPEGYSVSREKKERFSLILESASTNQTSMYLCASSLLRWRQGGREQYFGPGTRLTVT.

The J gene is TRBJ2-7, the V gene TRBV6-5; TRBD1 agrees at 9 bases. Germline lookup yields CDR1 MNHEY and CDR2 SVGAGI. The V and J ends lost 8 bases and 2 bases, in that order; junction bases with no gene match: 7. The CDR3 loop spans 14 amino acids. This chain's CDR3 is CASADRGFPYEQYF. CDR3 coding DNA: TGTGCCAGCGCGGACAGGGGCTTTCCCTACGAGCAGTACTTC.

The J gene is TRBJ1-2, the V gene TRBV28, with D uncertain. V gave up 3 bases and J gave up 8 bases, with 16 bases separating them. Per germline, CDR1 MDHEN and CDR2 SYDVKM. The CDR3 is 14 amino acids. The CDR3 loop reads CASSFAVPGQGYTF. CDR3 bases: TGTGCCAGCAGTTTTGCGGTCCCCGGTCAGGGCTACACCTTC.

CDR3 in amino acids: CASSVGGSSTDTQYF. The CDR3 coding sequence is TGTGCCAGCAGTGTAGGCGGGAGTAGCACAGATACGCAGTATTTT. The V call is TRBV6-4, the J call TRBJ2-3; 7 bases are a match to TRBD2. The CDR3 loop spans 15 amino acids. The trim removed 4 bases at V and 0 bases at J, leaving 4 bases unmatched. Germline V gene sequence: CDR1 MRHNA, CDR2 SNTAGT.